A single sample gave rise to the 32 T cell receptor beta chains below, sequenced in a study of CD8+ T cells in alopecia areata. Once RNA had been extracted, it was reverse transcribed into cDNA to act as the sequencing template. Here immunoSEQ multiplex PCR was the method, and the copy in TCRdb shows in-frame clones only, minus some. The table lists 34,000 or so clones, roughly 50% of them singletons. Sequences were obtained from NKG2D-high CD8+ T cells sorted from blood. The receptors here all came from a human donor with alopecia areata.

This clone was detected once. The CDR3 loop is CASPKLGPPNTEAFF. The CDR3 nucleotides are TGTGCCAGCCCCAAGTTGGGACCGCCCAACACTGAAGCTTTCTTT. V gene TRBV6-5 combines with J gene TRBJ1-1, with D possibly matching TRBD1 (5 bases). V was shortened by 8 bases and J by 2 bases, with 18 bases between the two germline ends. The CDR3 has 15 amino acids. Germline V gives CDR1 MNHEY, CDR2 SVGAGI.

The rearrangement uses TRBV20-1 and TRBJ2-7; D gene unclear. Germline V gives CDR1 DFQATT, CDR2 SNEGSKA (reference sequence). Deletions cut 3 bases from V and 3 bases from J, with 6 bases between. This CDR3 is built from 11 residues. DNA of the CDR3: TGCAGTGCTAGTCATAACTACGAGCAGTACTTC. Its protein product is CSASHNYEQYF.

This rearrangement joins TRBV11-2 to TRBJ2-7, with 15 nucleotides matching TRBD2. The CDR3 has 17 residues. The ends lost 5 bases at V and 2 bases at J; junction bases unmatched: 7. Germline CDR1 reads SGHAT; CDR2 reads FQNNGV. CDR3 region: CASSPGTSGGYTYEQYF. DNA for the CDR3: TGTGCCAGCAGCCCCGGGACTAGCGGGGGGTATACCTACGAGCAGTACTTC.

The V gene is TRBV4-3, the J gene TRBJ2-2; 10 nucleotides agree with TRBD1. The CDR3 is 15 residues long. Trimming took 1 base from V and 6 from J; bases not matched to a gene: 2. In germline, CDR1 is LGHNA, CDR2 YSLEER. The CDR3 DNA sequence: TGCGCCAGCAGCCAAGGGACAGGGGGATCCGGGGAGCTGTTTTTT. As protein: CASSQGTGGSGELFF.

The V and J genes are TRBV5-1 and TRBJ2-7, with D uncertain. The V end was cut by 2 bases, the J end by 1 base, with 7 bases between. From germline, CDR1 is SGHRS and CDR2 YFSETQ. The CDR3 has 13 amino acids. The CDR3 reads CASSFGVSYEQYF. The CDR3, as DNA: TGCGCCAGCAGCTTTGGTGTTTCCTACGAGCAGTACTTC.

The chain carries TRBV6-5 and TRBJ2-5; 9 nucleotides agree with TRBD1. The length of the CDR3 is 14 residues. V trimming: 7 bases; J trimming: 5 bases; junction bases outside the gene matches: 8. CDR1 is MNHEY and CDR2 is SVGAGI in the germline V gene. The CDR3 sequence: CASIRQGVRETQYF. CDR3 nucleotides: TGTGCCAGCATACGACAGGGGGTTCGGGAGACCCAGTACTTC.

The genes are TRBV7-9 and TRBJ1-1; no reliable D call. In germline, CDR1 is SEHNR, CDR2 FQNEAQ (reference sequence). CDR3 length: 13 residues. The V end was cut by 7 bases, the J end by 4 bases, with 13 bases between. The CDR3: CASTEASPTEAFF. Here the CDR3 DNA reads TGTGCCAGCACAGAGGCGTCGCCCACTGAAGCTTTCTTT.

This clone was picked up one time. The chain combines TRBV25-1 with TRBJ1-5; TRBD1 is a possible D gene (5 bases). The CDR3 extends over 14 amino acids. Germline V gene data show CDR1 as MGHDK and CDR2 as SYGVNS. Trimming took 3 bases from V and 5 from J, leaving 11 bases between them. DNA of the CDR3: TGTGCCAGCAGTGACGAGGGGCAGGATCAGCCCCAGCATTTT. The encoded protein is CASSDEGQDQPQHF.

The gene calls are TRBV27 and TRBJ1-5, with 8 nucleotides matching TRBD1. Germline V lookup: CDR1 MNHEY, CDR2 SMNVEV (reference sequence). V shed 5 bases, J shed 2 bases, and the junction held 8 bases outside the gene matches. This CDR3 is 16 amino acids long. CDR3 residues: CASSLTGVRGNQPQHF. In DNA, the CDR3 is TGTGCCAGCAGTCTGACAGGGGTAAGAGGCAATCAGCCCCAGCATTTT.

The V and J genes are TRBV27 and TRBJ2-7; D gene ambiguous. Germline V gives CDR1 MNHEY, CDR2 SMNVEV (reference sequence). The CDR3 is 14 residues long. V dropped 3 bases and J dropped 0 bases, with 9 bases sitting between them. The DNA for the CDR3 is TGTGCCAGCAGTTTTAACAGAGGCTCCTACGAGCAGTACTTC. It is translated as CASSFNRGSYEQYF.

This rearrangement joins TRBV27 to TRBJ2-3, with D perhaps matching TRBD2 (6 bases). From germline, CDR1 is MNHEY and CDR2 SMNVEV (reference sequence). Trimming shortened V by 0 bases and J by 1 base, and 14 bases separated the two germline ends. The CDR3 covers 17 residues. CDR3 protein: CASSLSVFKRGTDTQYF. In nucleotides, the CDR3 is TGTGCCAGCAGTTTATCGGTATTCAAGCGGGGCACAGATACGCAGTATTTT.

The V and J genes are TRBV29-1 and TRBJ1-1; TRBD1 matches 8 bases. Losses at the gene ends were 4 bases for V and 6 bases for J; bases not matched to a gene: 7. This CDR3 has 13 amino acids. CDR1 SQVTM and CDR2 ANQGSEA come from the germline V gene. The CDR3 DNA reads TGCAGCGTTGCGGGGGACAGGATCCCTGAAGCTTTCTTT. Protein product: CSVAGDRIPEAFF.

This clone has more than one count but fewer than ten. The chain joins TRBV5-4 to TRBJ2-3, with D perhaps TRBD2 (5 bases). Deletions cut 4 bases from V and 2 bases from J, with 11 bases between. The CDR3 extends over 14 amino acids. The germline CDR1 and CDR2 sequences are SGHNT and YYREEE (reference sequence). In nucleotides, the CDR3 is TGTGCCAGCAGCCCCCCGGGGAACACAGATACGCAGTATTTT. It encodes CASSPPGNTDTQYF. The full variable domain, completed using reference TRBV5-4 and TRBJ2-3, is ETGVTQSPTHLIKTRGQQVTLRCSSQSGHNTVSWYQQALGQGPQFIFQYYREEENGRGNFPPRFSGLQFPNYSSELNVNALELDDSALYLCASSPPGNTDTQYFGPGTRLTVL.

The CDR3: CASSEGQLYEQYF. The CDR3 bases are TGTGCCAGCAGTGAAGGGCAGCTCTACGAGCAGTACTTC. The chain is built from TRBV2 and TRBJ2-7; D is uncertain. The CDR3 length is 13 residues. From germline, CDR1 is SNHLY and CDR2 FYNNEI. V lost 1 base to trimming and J lost 3 bases, with 7 bases between them.

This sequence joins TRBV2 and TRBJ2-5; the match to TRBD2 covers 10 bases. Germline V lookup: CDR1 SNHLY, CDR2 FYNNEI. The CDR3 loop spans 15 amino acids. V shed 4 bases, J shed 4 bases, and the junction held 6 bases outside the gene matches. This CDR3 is CASSAAAGGRETQYF. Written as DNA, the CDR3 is TGTGCCAGCAGTGCCGCAGCGGGGGGGCGAGAGACCCAGTACTTC.

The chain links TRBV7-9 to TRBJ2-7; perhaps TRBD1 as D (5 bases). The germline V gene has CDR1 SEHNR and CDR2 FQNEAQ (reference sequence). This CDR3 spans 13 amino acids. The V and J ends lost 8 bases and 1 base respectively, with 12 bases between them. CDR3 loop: CASLDTISYEQYF. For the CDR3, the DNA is TGTGCCAGCTTGGACACCATTTCCTACGAGCAGTACTTC.

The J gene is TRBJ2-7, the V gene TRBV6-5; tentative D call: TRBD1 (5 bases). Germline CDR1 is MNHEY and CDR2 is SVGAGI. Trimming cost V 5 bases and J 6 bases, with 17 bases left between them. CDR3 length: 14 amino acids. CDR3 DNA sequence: TGTGCCAGCAGTACCCGCCACAGGCACGCCGAGCAGTACTTC. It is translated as CASSTRHRHAEQYF.

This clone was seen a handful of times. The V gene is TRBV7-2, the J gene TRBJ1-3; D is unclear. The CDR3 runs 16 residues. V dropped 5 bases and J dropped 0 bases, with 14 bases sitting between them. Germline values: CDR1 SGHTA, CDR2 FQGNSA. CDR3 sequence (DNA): TGTGCCAGCAGCGGCCGGACTGAAAGCTCTGGAAACACCATATATTTT. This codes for CASSGRTESSGNTIYF.

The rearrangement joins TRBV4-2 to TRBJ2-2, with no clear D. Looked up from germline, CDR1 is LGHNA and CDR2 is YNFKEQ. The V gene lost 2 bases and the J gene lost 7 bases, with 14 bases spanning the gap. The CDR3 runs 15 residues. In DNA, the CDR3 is TGTGCCAGCAGCCAAAACAGAAGGAATGGCGGGGAGCTGTTTTTT. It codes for CASSQNRRNGGELFF.

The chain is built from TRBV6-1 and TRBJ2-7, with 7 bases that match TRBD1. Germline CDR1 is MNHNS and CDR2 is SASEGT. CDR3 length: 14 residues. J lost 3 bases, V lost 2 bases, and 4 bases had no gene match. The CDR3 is CASSELGTVYEQYF. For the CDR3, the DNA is TGTGCCAGCAGTGAATTGGGGACAGTCTACGAGCAGTACTTC.

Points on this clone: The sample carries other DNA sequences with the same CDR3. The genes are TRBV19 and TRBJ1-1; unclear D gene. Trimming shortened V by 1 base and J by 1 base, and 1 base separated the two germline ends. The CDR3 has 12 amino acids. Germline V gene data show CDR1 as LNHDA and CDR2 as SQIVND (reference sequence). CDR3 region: CASSIGNTEAFF. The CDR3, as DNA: TGTGCCAGTAGTATAGGGAACACTGAAGCTTTCTTT.

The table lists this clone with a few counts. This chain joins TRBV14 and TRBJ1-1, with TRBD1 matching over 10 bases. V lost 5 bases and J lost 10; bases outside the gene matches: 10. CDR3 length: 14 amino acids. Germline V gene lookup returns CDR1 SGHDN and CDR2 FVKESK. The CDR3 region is CASSLTGTGVPAFF. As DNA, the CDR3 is TGTGCCAGCAGCTTAACCGGGACAGGGGTTCCAGCTTTCTTT.

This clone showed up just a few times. DNA for the CDR3: TGCGCCAGCAGCCTACGGGGGGTGCAAGGGGACGAGCAGTACTTC. Its protein product is CASSLRGVQGDEQYF. The gene calls are TRBV4-1 and TRBJ2-7; 7 bases align to TRBD2. This CDR3 contains 15 residues. Germline values: CDR1 MGHRA, CDR2 YSYEKL. The V and J ends lost 4 bases and 5 bases, in that order; junction bases with no gene match: 11.

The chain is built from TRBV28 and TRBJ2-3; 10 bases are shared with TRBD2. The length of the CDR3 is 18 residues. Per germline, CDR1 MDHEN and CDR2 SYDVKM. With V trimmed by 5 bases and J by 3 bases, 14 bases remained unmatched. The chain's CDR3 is CASSLPWLAGVETDTQYF. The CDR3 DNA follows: TGTGCCAGCAGTCTCCCTTGGCTAGCGGGAGTGGAAACAGATACGCAGTATTTT.

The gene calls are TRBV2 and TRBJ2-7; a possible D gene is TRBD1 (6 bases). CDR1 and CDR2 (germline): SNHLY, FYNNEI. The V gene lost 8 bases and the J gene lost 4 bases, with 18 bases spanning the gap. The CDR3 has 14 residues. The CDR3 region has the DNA TGTGCCAGCCTGGGGGAGCAGGGGAGATACGAGCAGTACTTC. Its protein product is CASLGEQGRYEQYF. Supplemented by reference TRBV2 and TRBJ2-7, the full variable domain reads EPEVTQTPSHQVTQMGQEVILRCVPISNHLYFYWYRQILGQKVEFLVSFYNNEISEKSEIFDDQFSVERPDGSNFTLKIRSTKLEDSAMYFCASLGEQGRYEQYFGPGTRLTVT.

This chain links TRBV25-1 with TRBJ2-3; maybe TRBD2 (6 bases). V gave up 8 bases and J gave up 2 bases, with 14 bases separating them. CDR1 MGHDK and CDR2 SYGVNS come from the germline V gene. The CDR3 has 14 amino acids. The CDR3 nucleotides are TGTGCCAGCCGGAGGGGTCGAATCACAGATACGCAGTATTTT. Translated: CASRRGRITDTQYF.

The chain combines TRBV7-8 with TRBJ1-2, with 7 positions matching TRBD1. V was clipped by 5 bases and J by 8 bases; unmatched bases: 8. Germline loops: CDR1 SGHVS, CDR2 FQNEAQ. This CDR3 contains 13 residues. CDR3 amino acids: CASSRVQGGGYTF. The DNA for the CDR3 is TGTGCCAGCAGCCGGGTCCAGGGGGGAGGCTACACCTTC.

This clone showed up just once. The CDR3 bases are TGTGCCAGCGGATCGGGACCATCGGAGACCCAGTACTTC. Translating it yields CASGSGPSETQYF. This chain connects TRBV7-9 to TRBJ2-5; TRBD1 or TRBD2 may be the D gene (5 bases each). Germline assignment: CDR1 SEHNR and CDR2 FQNEAQ (reference sequence). Trimming cost V 8 bases and J 5 bases, with 15 bases left between them. The CDR3 has 13 amino acids.

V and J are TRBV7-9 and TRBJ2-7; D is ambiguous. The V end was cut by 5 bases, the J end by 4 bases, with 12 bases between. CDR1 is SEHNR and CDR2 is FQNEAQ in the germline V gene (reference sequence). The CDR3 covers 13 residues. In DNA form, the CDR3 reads TGTGCCAGCAGCCTACCGGCCCAATACGAGCAGTACTTC. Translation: CASSLPAQYEQYF.

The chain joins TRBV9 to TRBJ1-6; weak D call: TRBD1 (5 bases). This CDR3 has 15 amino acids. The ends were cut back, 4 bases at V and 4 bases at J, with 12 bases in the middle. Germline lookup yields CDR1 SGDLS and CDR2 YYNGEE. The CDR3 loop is CASSLGGAYNSPLHF. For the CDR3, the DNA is TGTGCCAGCAGCCTAGGCGGGGCATATAATTCACCCCTCCACTTT.

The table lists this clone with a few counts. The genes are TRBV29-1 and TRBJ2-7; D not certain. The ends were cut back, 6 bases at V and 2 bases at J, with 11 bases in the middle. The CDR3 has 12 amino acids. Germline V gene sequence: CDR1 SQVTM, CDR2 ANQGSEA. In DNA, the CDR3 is TGCAGCGTCCGCAGGCGAACCTACGAGCAGTACTTC. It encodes CSVRRRTYEQYF.

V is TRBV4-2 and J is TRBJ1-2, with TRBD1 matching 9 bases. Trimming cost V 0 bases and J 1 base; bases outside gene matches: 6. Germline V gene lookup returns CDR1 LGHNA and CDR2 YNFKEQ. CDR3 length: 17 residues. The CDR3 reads CASSQEGTGWGNYGYTF. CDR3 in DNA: TGTGCCAGCAGCCAAGAAGGGACAGGGTGGGGTAACTATGGCTACACCTTC.